These 26 T cell receptor beta chains came from one sample sequenced in a study of blood T cell repertoires in COVID-19. The protocol was immunoSEQ multiplex PCR, while the TCRdb copy is restricted to in-frame clones and leaves out a portion. The table includes more than 200,000 clones, around 80% detected once. Sequencing used peripheral blood. These receptors came from a woman over 75 with COVID-19, enrolled during active disease.

This CDR3 is CAWRFAGGNQPQHF. CDR3 DNA: TGTGCCTGGAGGTTTGCGGGAGGTAATCAGCCCCAGCATTTT. The chain is built from TRBV30 and TRBJ1-5; D not resolved. The CDR3 has 14 amino acids. Germline lookup yields CDR1 GTSNPN and CDR2 SVGIG (reference sequence). The germline V and J ends were trimmed by 3 bases and 4 bases, with 13 bases remaining between them.

This clone appeared a few times. The chain joins TRBV5-1 to TRBJ2-2; D gene ambiguous. The CDR3 extends over 16 amino acids. Looked up from germline, CDR1 is SGHRS and CDR2 is YFSETQ. Trimming left V 0 bases short and J 4 bases short, with 13 bases between. CDR3 region: CASSLAPVTSTGELFF. Here the CDR3 DNA reads TGCGCCAGCAGCTTGGCCCCAGTAACGTCCACCGGGGAGCTGTTTTTT.

This chain connects TRBV4-1 to TRBJ1-2; D unclear. With 0 bases removed from V and 8 bases from J, the gap between germline ends came to 16 bases. Germline V gives CDR1 MGHRA, CDR2 YSYEKL. CDR3 length: 15 residues. CDR3 residues: CASSQETRTPGGYTF. CDR3 DNA sequence: TGCGCCAGCAGCCAAGAAACCCGGACCCCGGGGGGCTACACCTTC.

The V and J genes are TRBV19 and TRBJ1-5; 7 bases fit TRBD1. CDR3 size: 14 residues. V was pared by 5 bases and J by 6 bases, with 7 bases of the junction left unmatched. In germline, CDR1 is LNHDA, CDR2 SQIVND (reference sequence). For the CDR3, the DNA is TGTGCCAGTAGTGTGACAGGGATTGTTCAGCCCCAGCATTTT. Amino acid sequence: CASSVTGIVQPQHF.

The chain carries TRBV6-5 and TRBJ2-2, with a tentative D call TRBD2 (6 bases). Germline CDR1 and CDR2: MNHEY and SVGAGI. The CDR3 is made up of 14 amino acids. The V gene lost 9 bases and the J gene lost 1 base, with 12 bases spanning the gap. CDR3 protein: CARRAGRNTGELFF. The CDR3 coding sequence is TGTGCCAGACGGGCGGGGAGGAACACCGGGGAGCTGTTTTTT.

The V and J genes are TRBV10-3 and TRBJ1-1, with TRBD1 matching 8 bases. V gave up 2 bases and J gave up 8 bases; unmatched junction bases: 4. CDR3 size: 13 residues. In germline, CDR1 is ENHRY, CDR2 SYGVKD. The CDR3 loop reads CAISEDRGGEAFF. CDR3 sequence (DNA): TGTGCCATCAGTGAGGACAGGGGAGGGGAAGCTTTCTTT.

The chain uses TRBV5-6 and TRBJ2-1; 10 bases line up with TRBD2. V gave up 0 bases and J gave up 3 bases; unmatched junction bases: 12. This CDR3 is built from 19 residues. Looked up from germline, CDR1 is SGHDT and CDR2 is YYEEEE. CDR3 sequence: CASSLEVGLAGVDYNEQFF. The CDR3 region has the DNA TGTGCCAGCAGCTTGGAGGTGGGGCTAGCGGGGGTCGACTACAATGAGCAGTTCTTC.

The genes are TRBV18 and TRBJ2-5; 10 bases line up with TRBD1. The CDR3 totals 16 residues. Germline V gene sequence: CDR1 KGHSH, CDR2 LQKENI. The ends lost 4 bases at V and 2 bases at J; junction bases unmatched: 7. CDR3 sequence reads: CASSRPDRGSQETQYF. The CDR3 DNA follows: TGTGCCAGCTCACGCCCGGACAGGGGGTCTCAAGAGACCCAGTACTTC.

The gene calls are TRBV6-5 and TRBJ1-6, with D tentatively TRBD1 (5 bases). Germline CDR1 and CDR2: MNHEY and SVGAGI. The V gene lost 7 bases and the J gene lost 8 bases, with 15 bases spanning the gap. The CDR3 has 14 residues. The CDR3 reads CASTRGDVYSPLHF. For the CDR3, the DNA is TGTGCCAGCACCCGGGGGGATGTTTATTCACCCCTCCACTTT.

This CDR3 is CASSYRGSQQNNEQFF. For the CDR3, the DNA is TGTGCCAGCAGTTACAGGGGGAGCCAGCAAAACAATGAGCAGTTCTTC. The V and J genes are TRBV6-6 and TRBJ2-1, with a tentative D call TRBD1 (6 bases). V dropped 2 bases and J dropped 5 bases, with 16 bases sitting between them. CDR3 length: 16 residues. CDR1 and CDR2 (germline): MNHNY, SVGAGI (reference sequence).

This sequence joins TRBV7-2 and TRBJ2-7, with 7 bases aligning to TRBD2. V lost 5 bases to trimming and J lost 5 bases; unmatched junction nucleotides: 12. Looked up from germline, CDR1 is SGHTA and CDR2 is FQGNSA. This CDR3 is built from 15 residues. The CDR3 region has the DNA TGTGCCAGCAGCGCCCGTCGAGCGGGGAGCGACGAGCAGTACTTC. Amino acid sequence: CASSARRAGSDEQYF.

This chain connects TRBV7-8 to TRBJ2-1, with D unresolved. Looked up from germline, CDR1 is SGHVS and CDR2 is FQNEAQ. V lost 5 bases and J lost 0, with 8 bases in between. The CDR3 extends over 14 amino acids. CDR3 sequence (DNA): TGTGCCAGCAGCGTCGTCTACTCCTACAATGAGCAGTTCTTC. This translates into CASSVVYSYNEQFF.

The chain uses TRBV10-3 and TRBJ1-1, with D unresolved. This CDR3 region has 14 residues. In germline, CDR1 is ENHRY, CDR2 SYGVKD. V was shortened by 2 bases and J by 1 base, with 8 bases between the two germline ends. CDR3 nucleotide sequence: TGTGCCATCAGTGAGCTATCTTGGAACACTGAAGCTTTCTTT. This translates into CAISELSWNTEAFF.

The chain is built from TRBV11-1 and TRBJ2-7; perhaps TRBD1 as D (5 bases). This CDR3 spans 15 amino acids. The germline V and J ends were trimmed by 0 bases and 2 bases, with 11 bases remaining between them. Germline V gene data show CDR1 as SGHAT and CDR2 as FQDESV (reference sequence). This chain's CDR3 is CASSLAGRTPYEQYF. CDR3 DNA: TGTGCCAGCAGCTTAGCGGGGCGCACCCCCTACGAGCAGTACTTC.

The CDR3 nucleotides read TGTGCCAGCTCACCATCGAACTTCCAGAGCGTGAACACTGAAGCTTTCTTT. It encodes CASSPSNFQSVNTEAFF. This rearrangement joins TRBV18 to TRBJ1-1; D remains ambiguous. The germline V gene has CDR1 KGHSH and CDR2 LQKENI. V was shortened by 2 bases and J by 0 bases, with 16 bases between the two germline ends. The CDR3 totals 17 residues.

This rearrangement joins TRBV27 to TRBJ2-7; tentative D call: TRBD2 (6 bases). V was clipped by 10 bases and J by 2 bases, with 15 bases between them. Germline V gene data show CDR1 as MNHEY and CDR2 as SMNVEV (reference sequence). There are 13 residues in the CDR3. CDR3 region: CAIGNSGAYEQYF. The CDR3 bases are TGTGCCATCGGTAATAGCGGCGCCTACGAGCAGTACTTC.

J is TRBJ2-2 and V is TRBV7-2, with 9 bases identical to TRBD1. The CDR3 sequence is 13 residues long. V lost 5 bases and J lost 6; bases outside the gene matches: 1. Germline CDR1 reads SGHTA; CDR2 reads FQGNSA. The CDR3 nucleotides read TGTGCCAGCAGCAGACAGGGGGCCGGGGAGCTGTTTTTT. Its translation is CASSRQGAGELFF. The full variable domain, with the rest looked up from reference TRBV7-2 and TRBJ2-2, is GAGVSQSPSNKVTEKGKDVELRCDPISGHTALYWYRQSLGQGLEFLIYFQGNSAPDKSGLPSDRFSAERTGGSVSTLTIQRTQQEDSAVYLCASSRQGAGELFFGEGSRLTVL.

CDR3 sequence: CASSPGGSVVEQFF. CDR3 nucleotide sequence: TGTGCCAGTAGTCCAGGGGGGAGTGTGGTTGAGCAGTTCTTC. This chain connects TRBV19 to TRBJ2-1, with D possibly being TRBD1 (7 bases). CDR3 length equals 14 residues. Trimming stripped 5 bases from V and 9 bases from J, with 17 bases between. From germline, CDR1 is LNHDA and CDR2 SQIVND (reference sequence).

This clone was recorded a few times. The chain joins TRBV19 to TRBJ1-2, with 7 bases aligning to TRBD1. This CDR3 has 13 residues. Germline trimming cut 11 bases from V and 2 bases from J; bases unmatched to any gene: 8. Germline V lookup: CDR1 LNHDA, CDR2 SQIVND (reference sequence). The CDR3, as DNA: TGTGCCGGCTACAGGGGATCGAACTATGGCTACACCTTC. It translates to CAGYRGSNYGYTF. Complete variable domain (other parts from reference TRBV19 and TRBJ1-2): DGGITQSPKYLFRKEGQNVTLSCEQNLNHDAMYWYRQDPGQGLRLIYYSQIVNDFQKGDIAEGYSVSREKKESFPLTVTSAQKNPTAFYLCAGYRGSNYGYTFGSGTRLTVV.

The V gene is TRBV3-1 (or the pseudogene TRBV3-2), the J gene TRBJ1-2, with 7 bases aligning to TRBD1. V dropped 1 base and J dropped 4; count of bases not matched to a gene: 3. The CDR3 has 14 residues. Germline V lookup: CDR1 LGHDT, CDR2 YNNKEL (reference sequence). This chain's CDR3 is CASSQGGGGYGYTF. The CDR3 DNA reads as TGTGCCAGCAGCCAAGGAGGGGGCGGCTATGGCTACACCTTC.

The chain couples TRBV19 to TRBJ1-1; D is ambiguous. V lost 5 bases to trimming and J lost 5 bases, with 12 bases between them. The CDR3 spans 13 residues. The germline CDR1 and CDR2 sequences are LNHDA and SQIVND (reference sequence). The CDR3: CASSPTGLTEAFF. The CDR3, as DNA: TGTGCCAGTAGTCCGACCGGGTTGACTGAAGCTTTCTTT. The whole variable domain, filled in from reference TRBV19 and TRBJ1-1, reads DGGITQSPKYLFRKEGQNVTLSCEQNLNHDAMYWYRQDPGQGLRLIYYSQIVNDFQKGDIAEGYSVSREKKESFPLTVTSAQKNPTAFYLCASSPTGLTEAFFGQGTRLTVV.

The V and J genes are TRBV7-2 and TRBJ2-7; 9 bases line up with TRBD1. The length of the CDR3 is 15 residues. The V gene end was trimmed by 4 bases and the J gene end by 6 bases; junction bases not matched to a gene: 10. Germline CDR1 is SGHTA and CDR2 is FQGNSA. As DNA, the CDR3 is TGTGCCAGCAGCTCATCACAGGGGGCCCAAGGCGAGCAGTACTTC. Encoded protein: CASSSSQGAQGEQYF.

The chain has TRBV4-1 and TRBJ2-7, with a possible D match to TRBD1 (5 bases). The CDR3 runs 18 residues. Per germline, CDR1 MGHRA and CDR2 YSYEKL. Trimming left V 3 bases short and J 2 bases short, with 23 bases between. Here the CDR3 DNA reads TGCGCCAGCAGCCAGGATGTCCCCGAATGGGGCAGAGCCTACGAGCAGTACTTC. It codes for CASSQDVPEWGRAYEQYF.

This clone was recorded a few times. The chain carries TRBV11-2 and TRBJ2-2; the match to TRBD1 covers 10 bases. Looked up from germline, CDR1 is SGHAT and CDR2 is FQNNGV. Losses at the gene ends were 5 bases for V and 3 bases for J; bases not matched to a gene: 12. The length of the CDR3 is 18 residues. CDR3 nucleotide sequence: TGTGCCAGCAGCCAATTATGGAGACAGGGGGCCGACACCGGGGAGCTGTTTTTT. Its protein product is CASSQLWRQGADTGELFF.

This chain joins TRBV5-5 and TRBJ1-5; possibly TRBD1 for D (5 bases). CDR1 and CDR2 from the germline V gene are SGHKS and YYEKEE (reference sequence). V was pared by 0 bases and J by 11 bases, with 18 bases between. CDR3 length equals 15 residues. The CDR3 region has the DNA TGTGCCAGCAGCTTGGAGCCCGGGACTGGAGGTTCCCAGCATTTT. This sequence encodes CASSLEPGTGGSQHF.

The chain combines TRBV6-5 with TRBJ2-3; 14 nucleotides line up with TRBD2. The CDR3 spans 15 residues. Germline loops: CDR1 MNHEY, CDR2 SVGAGI. The J segment lost 4 bases and the V segment lost 5 bases, leaving 2 bases of the junction unmatched. The CDR3 bases are TGTGCCAGCAGTCGGGGACTAGCGGGGGCAGATACGCAGTATTTT. Amino acids: CASSRGLAGADTQYF.